The T cell receptor beta chain described here comes from a study of blood T cell repertoires in COVID-19. At the level of the study: The United States, Italy and Spain supplied acute and convalescent COVID-19 samples.

In its sample, this clone was seen a few times. Authors' methods: Amplification of reference gene primers was used by the study to estimate nucleated cell counts. Clones were read by immunoSEQ multiplex PCR, and TCRdb kept only the in-frame ones, dropping some. Clonal size and the V and J genes are those of that table, whereas D and trimming came from the DNA. Altogether some 200,000 clones are present, 75% to 90% being singletons, with the ten largest covering about 6%. CDR1 and CDR2 from the germline V gene are SGHTA and FQGNSA. The ends lost 4 bases at V and 4 bases at J; junction bases unmatched: 2. The CDR3 loop spans 13 amino acids.

This chain connects TRBV7-2 to TRBJ2-7; 9 nucleotides line up with TRBD2. The sequence was obtained from a woman aged 40-49 years with acute or convalescent COVID-19. Input material: peripheral blood. The CDR3 sequence: CASSSSGRYEQYF. Written as DNA, the CDR3 is TGTGCCAGCAGCTCCAGCGGGAGGTACGAGCAGTACTTC. The complete variable domain, with remaining parts taken from reference TRBV7-2 and TRBJ2-7, reads GAGVSQSPSNKVTEKGKDVELRCDPISGHTALYWYRQSLGQGLEFLIYFQGNSAPDKSGLPSDRFSAERTGGSVSTLTIQRTQQEDSAVYLCASSSSGRYEQYFGPGTRLTVT.